Reported below is one TCR beta chain. Its antigen is unknown. At one end, the junction sequence differs from germline, possibly due to a read error. The data originate from a study of cytomegalovirus exposure and HLA in healthy donors. In germline, CDR1 is SEHNR, CDR2 FQNEAQ (reference sequence). CDR3 length equals 14 residues. The PCR contained 60 Vbeta and 13 Jbeta primers. Assay used: immunoSEQ multiplex PCR; TCRdb lists only in-frame clones, some missing. This table holds some 110,000 clones, around 75% found once. Study conclusions and caveats: In a later analysis, at a false discovery rate of 0.05, 15,000 to 20,000 TCR beta sequences were associated with HLA alleles.

Specimen: PBMCs. The gene calls are TRBV7-9 and TRBJ1-4; D is ambiguous. The TCR comes from a woman younger than 45 in good health and CMV-seronegative. Written as DNA, the CDR3 is TGTTCCAGCAGCTTGTCCGGGAGCGGTGAAAAACTGTTTTTT. Its protein is CSSSLSGSGEKLFF.